This record looks at one T cell receptor beta chain sequence and its context. The target of this receptor is not known. Base qualities are missing; no much larger clone stands one base away. In light of the paper, this sample's treatment or condition label describes: 15 to 20 received Ad26.COV2.S at low or high dose, single or two shots; 5 received placebo; per-sample allocation not given. For vaccine and placebo recipients, repertoires were sequenced using samples collected on day 63 after the first injection. In Cohort 1b, 25 or so adults aged 18-55 years were enrolled at a single site in Boston, USA, between 29 July and 7 August 2020. As a vaccine, Ad26.COV2.S was a replication-incompetent adenovirus type 26 vector that expressed a prefusion-stabilized SARS-CoV-2 spike protein derived from the original Wuhan strain. This entry belongs to a study of Ad26.COV2.S vaccination and SARS-CoV-2 variants (dated by TCRdb to the early 2020s). About the investigation overall: Vaccine-arm donors were drawn from COV1001, a multicentre, randomized, double-blind, placebo-controlled phase I-IIa trial of Ad26.COV2.S in healthy adults. Participants in the trial were split at random into five groups of five each, receiving low-dose or high-dose Ad26.COV2.S once or twice, or else placebo on both occasions. The TCR-sequenced set comprised roughly 30 samples: approximately 19 Ad26.COV2.S vaccine recipients, 5 placebo recipients and 8 SARS-CoV-2 convalescent individuals. Investigators remained blinded to trial group allocation during experiments and outcome assessment. Ad26.COV2.S was administered intramuscularly at a dose of 5x10^10 or 1x10^11 viral particles, either as one shot or as two shots given 56 days apart. Sequencing of the TCRbeta repertoire served to evaluate the specificity and breadth of SARS-CoV-2-reactive T cell receptors following Ad26.COV2.S vaccination.

The immunoSEQ Assay was the method used to sequence TCRbeta CDR3 regions. After extraction, genomic DNA underwent amplification by bias-controlled multiplex PCR, followed by high-throughput sequencing. Turning to the authors' computational methods: To quantify the absolute abundance of every unique TCRbeta CDR3 region, sequences were collapsed and filtered. Usable DNA was measured by amplifying reference genes present in all nucleated cells, and TCRbeta template counts were normalized to that usable DNA to estimate T cell fraction. Repertoire TCRs were annotated as SARS-CoV-2-specific when V gene, CDR3 amino acid sequence and J gene were exactly matched to a known reactive TCR set. The reference SARS-CoV-2 TCR set came from MIRA and was filtered for enrichment in COVID-19-positive ImmuneCODE repertoires, removing public or cross-reactive TCRs. Using the MIRA antigens, annotated TCRs were further analysed by specific ORF or by position within an ORF. Breadth was defined as the number of annotated unique rearrangements divided by the total number of unique productive rearrangements, and depth was defined as the summed frequency of the annotated unique rearrangements. Two-sided Wilcoxon rank-sum tests were applied when comparing TCR breadth between groups. In TCRdb, the immuneACCESS table is reduced to in-frame sequences with V and J assigned. These tables do not hold every clone; where another copy was compared, an unresolved V gene accounts for under half, and the others remain unexplained. Clone size and the V and J calls come from that table; the DNA yielded D and trimming. Here the sample has 380,000 or so clones; around 89% occur a single time. The ten largest clones capture approximately 4.5% of the sample.

Relative to germline, V is 3 bases shorter and J is 6 bases shorter, with 13 bases between their ends. Its CDR3 holds 14 amino acids, cysteine through phenylalanine. The retained sequence is limited to the CDR3, 42 bases, with the frame set at the first base. The germline V gene encodes CDR1 SGHDN and CDR2 FVKESK. Broad study findings and their caveats: The study lacked the statistical power to compare responses across vaccine doses or regimens. Non-spike TCR breadth was comparable between vaccine and placebo recipients, consistent with the vaccine containing only spike. Ad26.COV2.S recipients had higher spike-specific TCR breadth than placebo recipients (P = 0.0014). According to the authors, total T cell responses may have been underestimated by the TCR breadth and depth analyses. After vaccination, spike-specific CD8+ and CD4+ T cell responses were reported to show substantial breadth.

Here the sequenced sample was peripheral blood, taken in a trial of Ad26.COV2.S vaccine versus placebo. The chain joins TRBV14 to TRBJ2-3, and possibly TRBD2, on 6 matching bases. The clonotype originates from a person aged 18 to 59 who received the Ad26.COV2.S COVID-19 vaccine or a placebo. This receptor carries the CDR3 CASSQGLYVDTQYF. Read as DNA, the sequence is TGTGCCAGCAGCCAGGGACTCTATGTGGATACGCAGTATTTT.